These T cell receptor beta chains were read from a single sample in a study of cytomegalovirus exposure and HLA in healthy donors. The assay was immunoSEQ multiplex PCR, and TCRdb's table has in-frame clones only and misses some. The sample has 55,000 to 65,000 clones, 77% seen once; the top ten hold about 3.6%. The specimen sequenced was PBMCs. The receptors here all came from a woman aged 35 to 49 in good health and CMV-seropositive. CDR3s include the opening cysteine and the closing phenylalanine or tryptophan. The order of the fields is J gene, V gene, D gene, clone size, CDR3 protein, CDR3 DNA. D genes are given only for firm matches. Size values are once, few and many counts, or a class for expanded clones, and some rows have none.

TRBJ1-5 | TRBV15 | TRBD1 | - | CATSRLWTGGSPQPQHF | TGTGCCACCAGCAGATTATGGACAGGGGGCTCACCTCAGCCCCAGCATTTT
TRBJ2-7 | TRBV5-1 | TRBD1 | - | CASSLGTGRIYEQYF | TGCGCCAGCAGCTTGGGGACAGGGAGGATCTACGAGCAGTACTTC
TRBJ2-3 | TRBV11-2 | TRBD2 | - | CASSLGGGGSTDTQYF | TGTGCCAGCAGCTTAGGGGGGGGAGGGAGCACAGATACGCAGTATTTT
TRBJ2-2 | TRBV7-9 | TRBD1 | once | CSSSIAGTANTGELFF | TGTTCCAGCAGCATAGCCGGGACAGCGAACACCGGGGAGCTGTTTTTT
TRBJ1-4 | TRBV18 | - | - | CASSREEKLFF | TGTGCCAGCTCACGGGAGGAAAAACTGTTTTTT
TRBJ2-1 | TRBV7-9 | - | - | CASSLQNNEQFF | TGTGCCAGCAGCTTACAAAACAATGAGCAGTTCTTC
TRBJ2-3 | TRBV4-3 | - | - | CASSVKPRGRTDTQYF | TGCGCCAGCAGCGTTAAACCGCGGGGTAGAACAGATACGCAGTATTTT
TRBJ1-1 | TRBV6-5 | TRBD1 | - | CASSRTGAGTEAFF | TGTGCCAGCAGCCGAACAGGGGCGGGCACTGAAGCTTTCTTT
TRBJ2-1 | TRBV19 | - | - | CASSRGGGALYNEQFF | TGTGCCAGTAGTCGAGGAGGGGGGGCCTTATACAATGAGCAGTTCTTC
TRBJ2-5 | TRBV9 | - | few | CASSVMAGETQYF | TGTGCCAGCAGCGTAATGGCGGGGGAGACCCAGTACTTC
TRBJ2-3 | TRBV18 | TRBD1 | - | CATAKGTGFPDTQYF | TGTGCCACCGCTAAGGGGACAGGGTTTCCAGATACGCAGTATTTT
TRBJ1-2 | TRBV27 | - | - | CASSARGGISQNYGYTF | TGTGCCAGCAGTGCTAGGGGGGGCATTTCCCAGAACTATGGCTACACCTTC
TRBJ1-5 | TRBV7-8 | - | few | CASSSEGPQHF | TGTGCCAGCAGCTCTGAGGGGCCCCAGCATTTT
TRBJ1-2 | TRBV4-2 | - | - | CASSPLRQEGYTF | TGTGCCAGCAGCCCCCTCCGACAGGAGGGCTACACCTTC
TRBJ1-4 | TRBV18 | TRBD1 | - | CASSPPGTVNEKLFF | TGTGCCAGCTCACCACCCGGGACAGTAAACGAAAAACTGTTTTTT
TRBJ2-5 | TRBV7-3 | TRBD1 | - | CASSTTGQETQYF | TGTGCCAGCAGCACGACAGGGCAAGAGACCCAGTACTTC
TRBJ2-7 | TRBV11-1 | TRBD1 | - | CASSLQDRAYEQYF | TGTGCCAGCAGCTTACAGGACAGGGCGTACGAGCAGTACTTC
TRBJ1-2 | TRBV19 | TRBD1 | - | CASSTPTGGANYGYTF | TGTGCCAGTAGTACCCCGACAGGGGGAGCTAACTATGGCTACACCTTC
TRBJ1-5 | TRBV4-1 | - | - | CASSQDFSLSNQPQHF | TGCGCCAGCAGCCAAGACTTCTCCCTTAGCAATCAGCCCCAGCATTTT
TRBJ1-1 | TRBV7-2 | - | - | CASSLARWNTEAFF | TGTGCCAGCAGCTTAGCTCGGTGGAACACTGAAGCTTTCTTT
TRBJ2-1 | TRBV30 | - | - | CAWEAHNSYNEQFF | TGTGCCTGGGAGGCACACAACTCCTACAATGAGCAGTTCTTC
TRBJ2-7 | TRBV4-1 | - | - | CASSPPGTPTYEQYF | TGCGCCAGCAGCCCTCCCGGGACACCGACCTACGAGCAGTACTTC
TRBJ2-2 | TRBV18 | TRBD1 | - | CASSPLSFVKGTGNTGELFF | TGTGCCAGCTCACCACTTAGCTTCGTTAAGGGGACAGGCAACACCGGGGAGCTGTTTTTT
TRBJ1-1 | TRBV18 | TRBD1 | - | CASSPGTGEAFF | TGTGCCAGCTCACCCGGGACAGGGGAAGCTTTCTTT
TRBJ2-3 | TRBV7-2 | - | - | CASSFYPAENTDTQYF | TGTGCCAGCAGCTTCTACCCCGCCGAAAACACAGATACGCAGTATTTT
TRBJ2-7 | TRBV10-3 | TRBD1 | - | CAISGRDREHSYEQYF | TGTGCCATCAGCGGAAGGGACAGGGAGCACTCCTACGAGCAGTACTTC
TRBJ2-1 | TRBV6-1 | - | - | CASSEPGRWNEQFF | TGTGCCAGCAGTGAGCCAGGGCGGTGGAATGAGCAGTTCTTC
TRBJ1-1 | TRBV6-5 | - | - | CASSFFKLTEAFF | TGTGCCAGCAGTTTCTTCAAGCTCACTGAAGCTTTCTTT
TRBJ2-5 | TRBV5-1 | TRBD2 | once | CASSLYGTSPQETQYF | TGCGCCAGCAGCTTGTACGGGACTAGCCCCCAAGAGACCCAGTACTTC
TRBJ2-5 | TRBV27 | - | - | CASSPKERGPLETQYF | TGTGCCAGCAGTCCCAAGGAAAGGGGTCCTTTGGAGACCCAGTACTTC
TRBJ1-1 | TRBV7-6 | - | - | CASSESVQANTEAFF | TGTGCCAGCAGCGAGAGCGTACAGGCGAACACTGAAGCTTTCTTT
TRBJ1-5 | TRBV19 | - | - | CASKEGLTPNQPQHF | TGTGCCAGTAAGGAGGGACTGACACCAAATCAGCCCCAGCATTTT
TRBJ1-1 | TRBV27 | TRBD1 | - | CASKPGTGGLGGTEAFF | TGTGCCAGCAAACCCGGGACAGGCGGTTTGGGCGGAACTGAAGCTTTCTTT
TRBJ1-3 | TRBV6-5 | - | - | CASSLQGFSGNTIYF | TGTGCCAGCAGTCTCCAGGGTTTCTCTGGAAACACCATATATTTT
TRBJ2-1 | TRBV6-4 | TRBD2 | - | CASGRTSGEADEQFF | TGTGCCAGTGGACGGACTAGCGGGGAGGCCGATGAGCAGTTCTTC
TRBJ1-5 | TRBV6-1 | - | - | CASSAQGFGNQPQHF | TGTGCCAGCAGTGCTCAGGGTTTCGGCAATCAGCCCCAGCATTTT
TRBJ1-1 | TRBV6-6 | TRBD1 | - | CASSLDRVGTEAFF | TGTGCCAGCAGCCTGGACAGGGTGGGTACTGAAGCTTTCTTT
TRBJ2-2 | TRBV27 | - | few | CASSFIVGGTGTGELFF | TGTGCCAGCAGTTTTATTGTAGGTGGTACGGGCACCGGGGAGCTGTTTTTT
TRBJ2-5 | TRBV14 | - | - | CASSPRRQNIRETQYF | TGTGCCAGCAGCCCAAGAAGACAGAACATTCGGGAGACCCAGTACTTC
TRBJ1-1 | TRBV5-5 | - | - | CASSLRRGTEAFF | TGTGCCAGCAGCTTGAGGAGAGGCACTGAAGCTTTCTTT
TRBJ1-2 | TRBV5-1 | - | - | CASSLGHPEEYGYTF | TGCGCCAGCAGCTTGGGGCATCCGGAGGAGTATGGCTACACCTTC
TRBJ2-5 | TRBV5-1 | - | - | CASSSGHPAGTQYF | TGCGCCAGCAGCTCGGGACACCCGGCGGGGACCCAGTACTTC
TRBJ1-1 | TRBV7-2 | - | - | CASRLRRGLNTEAFF | TGTGCCAGCAGGTTACGCAGAGGGCTGAACACTGAAGCTTTCTTT
TRBJ1-2 | TRBV6-1 | TRBD1 | once | CASTVGTGDGYTF | TGTGCCAGCACTGTAGGGACAGGGGATGGCTACACCTTC
TRBJ1-5 | TRBV6-1 | - | - | CASREGNQPQHF | TGTGCCAGCAGGGAGGGAAATCAGCCCCAGCATTTT
TRBJ2-5 | TRBV29-1 | - | - | CSVQQGSFETQYF | TGCAGCGTACAACAGGGTAGCTTTGAGACCCAGTACTTC
TRBJ1-6 | TRBV27 | TRBD1 | - | CASTVTGSSPLHF | TGTGCCAGCACCGTGACAGGGAGTTCACCCCTCCACTTT
TRBJ2-7 | TRBV5-4 | TRBD1 | - | CASSTPGQGYEQYF | TGTGCCAGCAGCACACCGGGACAGGGCTACGAGCAGTACTTC
TRBJ2-1 | TRBV5-8 | - | - | CASSLAGRPHNEQFF | TGTGCCAGCAGCTTGGCGGGGAGACCCCACAATGAGCAGTTCTTC
TRBJ2-7 | TRBV5-4 | TRBD1 | - | CASSPSTGTVFYEQYF | TGTGCCAGCAGCCCGTCCACCGGGACAGTTTTCTACGAGCAGTACTTC